This TCR beta chain was sequenced for a study of T cell repertoires in cytomegalovirus infection. Study-wide background: Public signatures in TCR beta pointed to CMV infection and matching HLA type. Study outcomes and limitations: In two of eight donors, the top clonotype was HLA-C-restricted CMV-specific. Frequencies of public TCR beta families were cumulated, and this identified carriers of CMV plus the relevant HLA.

This clonotype was seen at least ten times. The antigen remains undetermined. TCRdb ran MiXCR on the reads and lists one entry per CDR3 protein. The profile shows roughly 570,000 distinct CDR3 sequences, approximately 40% of them singletons. Material: cultured PBMCs, obtained from culture after CMV antigen stimulation. The sequence was collected from a human donor in good health (CMV status not recorded). Some clones in this sample may be carry-over from other donors' samples.

In DNA, the CDR3 is TGTGCCAGCAGCGCCCAGGGGGCGGATACGCAGTATTTT. It is translated as CASSAQGADTQYF. The gene calls are TRBV7-2 and TRBJ2-3; TRBD1 matches at 8 bases. V lost 5 bases, J lost 6 bases, and 4 bases stayed unmatched. CDR1 and CDR2 (germline): SGHTA, FQGNSA. This CDR3 is 13 amino acids long.